The subject of this entry is one TCR beta chain. The record originates from a study of blood T cell repertoires in COVID-19. As for the study in general: The study drew acute and convalescent COVID-19 samples from the United States, Italy and Spain.

In the original analysis: Reference gene primer amplification in the assay estimated nucleated cell counts. Sequencing was performed with immunoSEQ multiplex PCR; in TCRdb, only in-frame clones are kept and a portion is missing. For V, J and clone size, that table is used; D and trimming come from the DNA. The profile shows 200,000 to 250,000 clones, 80% to 90% of them singletons. CDR1 is LGHDT, CDR2 YNNKEL, per germline (reference sequence). This CDR3 has 19 amino acids. The trim removed 0 bases at V and 0 bases at J, leaving 11 bases unmatched. V usage is TRBV3-1 (or the pseudogene TRBV3-2) and J usage is TRBJ1-1, with TRBD1 matching 9 bases. The sequenced material came from peripheral blood. This TCR was sampled from an elderly woman with active or convalescent COVID-19. For the CDR3, the DNA is TGTGCCAGCAGCCAAGATTCGCCGGGACAGGGCCTTATGAACACTGAAGCTTTCTTT. Protein: CASSQDSPGQGLMNTEAFF.